This entry lists 27 T cell receptor beta chains sequenced from one sample in a study of shared clonotypes between healthy human individuals. Using immunoSEQ multiplex PCR, the repertoire was profiled, and TCRdb retains in-frame clones only, with some absent. The sample holds hundreds of thousands of clones, over 60% seen once. Sequencing input: PBMCs. These receptors were collected from a woman aged 40 to 49 in good health. Some clones in this sample may be carry-over from other donors' samples.

J is TRBJ2-7 and V is TRBV5-4; D gene uncertain. From germline, CDR1 is SGHNT and CDR2 YYREEE (reference sequence). V was trimmed by 0 bases and J by 2 bases, leaving 12 bases between them. The length of the CDR3 is 15 residues. The CDR3, as DNA: TGTGCCAGCAGCTTGGGGCCGGACGGAGCCTACGAGCAGTACTTC. Amino acid sequence: CASSLGPDGAYEQYF.

V gene TRBV7-3 combines with J gene TRBJ2-7; D remains unclear. This CDR3 spans 15 amino acids. CDR1 and CDR2 from the germline V gene are SGHTA and FQGTGA. V was pared by 4 bases and J by 0 bases, with 13 bases between. CDR3 DNA sequence: TGTGCCAGCAGCTCGATCGAGCGAGACTCCTACGAGCAGTACTTC. It is translated as CASSSIERDSYEQYF. The whole variable domain, filled in from reference TRBV7-3 and TRBJ2-7, reads GAGVSQTPSNKVTEKGKYVELRCDPISGHTALYWYRQSLGQGPEFLIYFQGTGAADDSGLPNDRFFAVRPEGSVSTLKIQRTERGDSAVYLCASSSIERDSYEQYFGPGTRLTVT.

This chain joins TRBV7-2 and TRBJ1-4; perhaps TRBD1 as D (5 bases). Germline V gene lookup returns CDR1 SGHTA and CDR2 FQGNSA. This CDR3 region has 16 residues. The V end lost 0 bases, the J end lost 7 bases, and 15 bases lay between the germline ends. CDR3 in amino acids: CASSLASGPGSEKLFF. The CDR3 nucleotides read TGTGCCAGCAGCTTAGCGTCCGGGCCAGGGAGTGAAAAACTGTTTTTT.

This clone was counted only a few times. The chain couples TRBV27 to TRBJ2-7; D is uncertain. V was cut by 7 bases and J by 2 bases, with 12 bases left in between. The germline V gene encodes CDR1 MNHEY and CDR2 SMNVEV (reference sequence). The CDR3 contains 13 residues. CDR3 loop: CASNGPTTYEQYF. CDR3 DNA: TGTGCCAGCAATGGCCCAACAACCTACGAGCAGTACTTC.

This chain joins TRBV28 and TRBJ2-7; 11 positions match TRBD2. Germline assignment: CDR1 MDHEN and CDR2 SYDVKM. J gave up 11 bases and V 5 bases, and 11 bases lay outside the gene matches. The CDR3 has 14 amino acids. The CDR3 sequence: CASSSGTSGLREYF. CDR3 sequence (DNA): TGTGCCAGCAGTAGCGGGACTAGCGGACTGAGGGAGTACTTC.

The chain's CDR3 is CASSLEPATISPLHF. The CDR3 bases are TGTGCCAGCAGCTTAGAACCGGCCACTATTTCACCCCTCCACTTT. The chain is built from TRBV11-2 and TRBJ1-6, with D unclear. In germline, CDR1 is SGHAT, CDR2 FQNNGV. V gave up 0 bases and J gave up 9 bases, with 12 bases separating them. The CDR3 is 15 residues long.

The V and J genes are TRBV19 and TRBJ1-2; possible D gene TRBD1, 6 bases. Germline assignment: CDR1 LNHDA and CDR2 SQIVND (reference sequence). The CDR3 is 12 amino acids. V was shortened by 7 bases and J by 8 bases, with 14 bases between the two germline ends. The CDR3 loop reads CASTLGGYGYTF. In DNA, the CDR3 is TGTGCCAGTACATTGGGGGGCTACGGCTACACCTTC.

With respect to this clone: The same CDR3 also results from other DNA sequences found in this sample. The J gene is TRBJ1-1, the V gene TRBV4-1, with 8 nucleotides matching TRBD1. Germline V gene data show CDR1 as MGHRA and CDR2 as YSYEKL. The CDR3 has 15 residues. With V trimmed by 1 base and J by 3 bases, 4 bases remained unmatched. This chain's CDR3 is CASSQAPDRDTEAFF. In DNA form, the CDR3 reads TGCGCCAGCAGCCAAGCCCCGGACAGGGACACTGAAGCTTTCTTT.

This rearrangement joins TRBV10-3 to TRBJ2-1; 8 bases map to TRBD2. The CDR3 has 16 residues. The V segment lost 0 bases and the J segment 5 bases; nucleotides outside the gene matches: 6. Germline V CDR1 and CDR2: ENHRY, SYGVKD. The CDR3 bases are TGTGCCATCAGTGAGTCGGGACTAGGCCCTGACAATGAGCAGTTCTTC. Its protein is CAISESGLGPDNEQFF.

J is TRBJ2-1 and V is TRBV2, with D unclear. Per the germline V gene, CDR1 is SNHLY and CDR2 is FYNNEI. Trimming shortened V by 6 bases and J by 4 bases, and 4 bases separated the two germline ends. The CDR3 length is 11 residues. The CDR3 bases are TGTGCCAGCAGACCATACAATGAGCAGTTCTTC. Its translation is CASRPYNEQFF.

V is TRBV5-1 and J is TRBJ1-2; tentative D call: TRBD1 (5 bases). Trimming took 1 base from V and 4 from J, leaving 11 bases between them. The length of the CDR3 is 14 residues. CDR1 and CDR2 (germline): SGHRS, YFSETQ. In DNA form, the CDR3 reads TGCGCCAGCAGCTTGTCCGGGACGGCCTATGGCTACACCTTC. Protein product: CASSLSGTAYGYTF.

This chain links TRBV29-1 with TRBJ2-1; TRBD2 matches 8 bases. Losses at the gene ends were 6 bases for V and 6 bases for J; bases not matched to a gene: 7. Germline CDR1 and CDR2: SQVTM and ANQGSEA. The CDR3 covers 13 residues. For the CDR3, the DNA is TGCAGCGTGGGCAGGACTAGCCTCAATGAGCAGTTCTTC. It codes for CSVGRTSLNEQFF.

V usage is TRBV6-4 and J usage is TRBJ2-2; D remains unclear. The V and J ends lost 3 bases and 5 bases respectively, with 13 bases between them. Germline CDR1 and CDR2: MRHNA and SNTAGT. CDR3 length equals 15 residues. The DNA of the CDR3 is TGTGCCAGCAGTGAGCAAGGCGCCGGGACCGGGGAGCTGTTTTTT. Its protein is CASSEQGAGTGELFF.

This chain uses TRBV5-1 with TRBJ2-1; D is possibly TRBD2 (6 bases). The V gene lost 3 bases and the J gene lost 2 bases, with 15 bases spanning the gap. Germline values: CDR1 SGHRS, CDR2 YFSETQ. The CDR3 is 16 residues long. The CDR3 reads CASSYRLEGPYNEQFF. The CDR3 nucleotides are TGCGCCAGCAGCTACCGACTAGAAGGCCCCTACAATGAGCAGTTCTTC.

J is TRBJ2-1 and V is TRBV9, with 9 bases identical to TRBD2. Trimming at V came to 0 bases and at J to 8 bases, leaving 6 bases not matched to a gene. Germline CDR1 and CDR2: SGDLS and YYNGEE. The CDR3 has 15 amino acids. CDR3 bases: TGTGCCAGCAGCGTAGGGGTTAGCGGGAGCTATGAGCAGTTCTTC. This codes for CASSVGVSGSYEQFF.

About this clone: Since a much larger clone is just one base distant, this may be a read error. This sequence joins TRBV5-1 and TRBJ2-2; 11 nucleotides match TRBD1. This CDR3 comprises 16 residues. Germline V gene lookup returns CDR1 SGHRS and CDR2 YFSETQ. Trimming at V came to 4 bases and at J to 3 bases, leaving 5 bases not matched to a gene. The CDR3 DNA sequence: TGCGCCAGCAGCATTAGGACAGGGGGCGACACCGGGGAGCTGTTTTTT. It encodes CASSIRTGGDTGELFF. Supplemented by reference TRBV5-1 and TRBJ2-2, the full variable domain reads KAGVTQTPRYLIKTRGQQVTLSCSPISGHRSVSWYQQTPGQGLQFLFEYFSETQRNKGNFPGRFSGRQFSNSRSEMNVSTLELGDSALYLCASSIRTGGDTGELFFGEGSRLTVL.

J is TRBJ2-7 and V is TRBV30, with TRBD1 matching over 7 bases. The CDR3 spans 13 residues. Unmatched junction bases numbered 6, after V lost 5 bases and J lost 2 bases. CDR1 is GTSNPN, CDR2 SVGIG, per germline (reference sequence). The CDR3 protein is CAWVRDRPYEQYF. The DNA for the CDR3 is TGTGCCTGGGTCCGGGACAGACCCTACGAGCAGTACTTC.

The chain employs TRBV2 and TRBJ1-5; no clear D gene. Germline V gives CDR1 SNHLY, CDR2 FYNNEI. V was cut by 5 bases and J by 3 bases, with 14 bases left in between. CDR3 length: 15 residues. CDR3 nucleotides: TGTGCCAGCAGTCCCATGGGAAGAGTCAATCAGCCCCAGCATTTT. It specifies CASSPMGRVNQPQHF.

Points on this clone: Other DNA sequences from this sample encode an identical CDR3 as well. The chain couples TRBV9 to TRBJ1-3; D call uncertain. Between the trimmed V and J ends, which lost 0 bases and 0 bases, there was a span of 7 bases. Germline values: CDR1 SGDLS, CDR2 YYNGEE. This CDR3 is 15 amino acids long. Here the CDR3 reads CASSVDSSSGNTIYF. The CDR3 DNA reads as TGTGCCAGCAGCGTAGACAGCAGCTCTGGAAACACCATATATTTT.

The rearrangement joins TRBV5-1 to TRBJ2-5, with D perhaps TRBD1 or TRBD2 (6 bases each). The length of the CDR3 is 14 residues. The V end lost 0 bases, the J end lost 5 bases, and 11 bases lay between the germline ends. CDR1 and CDR2 (germline): SGHRS, YFSETQ. The CDR3 region has the DNA TGCGCCAGCAGCTTGGAGGGGGGCTCGGAGACCCAGTACTTC. It codes for CASSLEGGSETQYF.

This clone was detected only a few times. The chain carries TRBV7-2 and TRBJ2-2, with D unresolved. This CDR3 comprises 15 residues. CDR1 is SGHTA, CDR2 FQGNSA, per germline. The V end lost 6 bases, the J end lost 4 bases, and 15 bases lay between the germline ends. The CDR3 sequence is CASSPGSVITGELFF. The CDR3 DNA follows: TGTGCCAGCAGTCCCGGGTCCGTCATCACCGGGGAGCTGTTTTTT.

The chain carries TRBV5-1 and TRBJ2-7, with 11 positions matching TRBD2. The germline gives CDR1 SGHRS, CDR2 YFSETQ. V shed 4 bases and J 5 bases; nucleotides not matched to a gene: 8. The CDR3 consists of 15 residues. In DNA form, the CDR3 reads TGCGCCAGCAGCCAAACTAGCGGGAGTGGGAACGAGCAGTACTTC. Amino acids: CASSQTSGSGNEQYF.

This clone appeared a single time. V gene TRBV11-3 combines with J gene TRBJ2-1, with TRBD2 matching over 9 bases. This CDR3 contains 15 residues. J was trimmed by 0 bases and V by 4 bases; bases with no gene match: 1. The germline gives CDR1 SGHNT, CDR2 YENEEA. CDR3 in DNA: TGTGCCAGCAGCTCTAGCGGGGTCTCCTACAATGAGCAGTTCTTC. The encoded protein is CASSSSGVSYNEQFF.

The V call is TRBV25-1, the J call TRBJ2-7; D uncertain. Germline CDR1 MGHDK, CDR2 SYGVNS. This CDR3 region has 15 residues. Trimming cost V 4 bases and J 0 bases, with 13 bases left between them. The CDR3 nucleotides read TGTGCCAGCAGTGCACCCGGTCCCACCTCCTACGAGCAGTACTTC. This sequence encodes CASSAPGPTSYEQYF.

The V gene is TRBV28, the J gene TRBJ1-3, with D perhaps TRBD1 (6 bases). In germline, CDR1 is MDHEN, CDR2 SYDVKM. V shed 5 bases and J shed 0 bases, with 11 bases lying between them. CDR3 size: 15 residues. CDR3 DNA sequence: TGTGCCAGCAGTCCGGACAGCTCCTCTGGAAACACCATATATTTT. Protein: CASSPDSSSGNTIYF.

The gene calls are TRBV6-9 and TRBJ1-3; TRBD1 might be the D (5 bases). CDR1 MNHGY and CDR2 SVAAGI come from the germline V gene. V shed 2 bases and J shed 3 bases, with 17 bases lying between them. CDR3 length: 17 residues. The CDR3 DNA reads TGTGCCAGCAGTTATCACAGGTCCCCGCTAGTTGGAAACACCATATATTTT. Protein: CASSYHRSPLVGNTIYF.

The count of this clone is one. V is TRBV5-4 and J is TRBJ2-3; no definite D call. Looked up from germline, CDR1 is SGHNT and CDR2 is YYREEE (reference sequence). With 4 bases removed from V and 0 bases from J, the gap between germline ends came to 9 bases. The CDR3 extends over 14 amino acids. The chain's CDR3 is CASSPMMSTDTQYF. DNA for the CDR3: TGTGCCAGCAGCCCTATGATGAGCACAGATACGCAGTATTTT. The full variable domain, rest sourced from reference TRBV5-4 and TRBJ2-3, is ETGVTQSPTHLIKTRGQQVTLRCSSQSGHNTVSWYQQALGQGPQFIFQYYREEENGRGNFPPRFSGLQFPNYSSELNVNALELDDSALYLCASSPMMSTDTQYFGPGTRLTVL.